This T cell receptor beta chain was sequenced during a study of shared clonotypes between healthy human individuals. The study, taken as a whole, reports: A reduction in generation probabilities was seen for non-shared clonotypes relative to those shared by all four donors.

Researchers ran the assay at a deep level. Splitting of each subset's genomic DNA was done evenly across several immunoSEQ plates. Sorted-subset replicate PCRs used 200 ng of genomic DNA. This amount corresponded to about 30,000 T cell genomes. Some clones are missing from TCRdb's copy, which holds only in-frame ones; the method was immunoSEQ multiplex PCR. The data show about 2.3 million clones, 85% to 95% seen once. This clone appeared a few times. Its cognate antigen is unknown. The CDR3 covers 14 residues. CDR1 is MNHEY and CDR2 is SVGAGI in the germline V gene. Losses at the gene ends were 7 bases for V and 5 bases for J; bases not matched to a gene: 10.

The chain joins TRBV6-5 to TRBJ1-2, with 7 bases aligning to TRBD1. Sample: naive CD4+ T cells from PBMCs. Subset meaning: CD45RA+ positively selected. The sequence derives from a young man in good health. Some clones in this sample may be carry-over from other donors' samples. The CDR3 coding sequence is TGTGCCAGCACCAAACAGGGGTCGAGGTATGGCTACACCTTC. Protein sequence: CASTKQGSRYGYTF.